This T cell receptor (beta chain) was profiled in a study of blood T cell repertoires in COVID-19. Looking at the study overall: The analysed material was cDNA or gDNA that came from T cells, B-cell-depleted T cells, or PBMCs.

Among Cohort 3 donors, those recovered had two negative PCRs, clearance, or symptom resolution. Trimming left V 1 base short and J 0 bases short, with 10 bases between. Germline V gene lookup returns CDR1 SNHLY and CDR2 FYNNEI. This CDR3 has 16 residues. In the original workflow: Estimation of nucleated cell counts was performed using reference gene primer amplification. TCRdb's table, derived via immunoSEQ multiplex PCR, lists solely in-frame clones and lacks some. V, J and clone size are taken as reported in that table, and D and trimming were inferred from the DNA itself. The data show about 440,000 clones, with about nine tenths seen just once and around 0.6% held by the top ten.

The chain recombines TRBV2 with TRBJ1-5, with a tentative D call TRBD1 (5 bases). The sequencing sample was made of PBMCs or T cells enriched from blood (not recorded which). This TCR derives from a man between 18 and 29 years old who had recovered from COVID-19. DNA for the CDR3: TGTGCCAGCAGTGAAGTCAGGGCCGATAGCAATCAGCCCCAGCATTTT. Translated, it gives CASSEVRADSNQPQHF.